The clone carrying this TCR beta chain occurred once. The target antigen is unknown. Just one base apart from a much larger clone, this may be a read error. The study left out patients who had uncontrolled infection, other autoimmune disease, pregnancy or lactation. This sample is part of a study of T cells in Graves' hyperthyroidism and ophthalmopathy. Study overall: Before any treatment, at initial diagnosis, peripheral blood was collected. Study-level points and caveats: Ophthalmopathy, as predicted by the model, came a median around 6.7 months after the prediction.

This CDR3 comprises 14 residues. Trimming removed 0 bases from V and 8 bases from J, with 11 bases in between. CDR1 SGDLS and CDR2 YYNGEE come from the germline V gene. Template material for amplifying TCR beta CDR3 regions consisted of RNA transcripts. When the TCR CDR3 underwent first-round RT-PCR, the HTBI primer set was used. TCRdb re-derived calls from the multiplex PCR reads in MiXCR, one entry per CDR3 protein. The profile shows hundreds of thousands of distinct CDR3 sequences, around 15% of them singletons. This sequence originates from a man aged 50-60 years with Graves' ophthalmopathy. The sequencing sample was made of blood. The chain recombines TRBV9 with TRBJ1-4; a possible D gene is TRBD1 (5 bases). CDR3 residues: CASSVDQGGEKLFF. Here the CDR3 DNA reads TGTGCCAGCAGCGTAGATCAGGGTGGGGAAAAACTGTTTTTT.